The 15 T cell receptor beta chains presented below share a single source sample, sequenced in a study of Ad26.COV2.S vaccination and SARS-CoV-2 variants. TCRdb's copy holds only in-frame clones and misses some; the assay was immunoSEQ multiplex PCR. Among 400,000 to 450,000 clones, roughly 90% were seen once, and the ten largest hold more than 10%. Treatment indicated: about 20 received Ad26.COV2.S at low or high dose, single or two shots; about 5 received placebo; per-sample allocation not given. It was on day 63 after the first vaccine or placebo injection that samples were taken. The input for sequencing was peripheral blood, taken in a trial of Ad26.COV2.S vaccine versus placebo. These receptors were taken from a person between 18 and 59 years old who received the Ad26.COV2.S COVID-19 vaccine or a placebo.

This clone was detected once. The chain couples TRBV18 to TRBJ1-1; D unclear. V shed 3 bases and J shed 1 base, with 12 bases lying between them. Germline CDR1 KGHSH, CDR2 LQKENI. This CDR3 has 15 residues. The CDR3 sequence: CASSPKSMGNTEAFF. DNA for the CDR3: TGTGCCAGCTCACCTAAGTCCATGGGGAACACTGAAGCTTTCTTT.

The gene calls are TRBV9 and TRBJ2-3, with 8 bases that match TRBD2. The CDR3 is 15 amino acids. CDR1 SGDLS and CDR2 YYNGEE come from the germline V gene. With 2 bases clipped from V and 3 bases from J, the junction kept 5 bases outside the gene matches. CDR3 region: CASSVQREMTDTQYF. As DNA, the CDR3 is TGTGCCAGCAGCGTCCAGCGGGAGATGACAGATACGCAGTATTTT.

This rearrangement joins TRBV7-2 to TRBJ1-2, with 7 nucleotides matching TRBD1. Germline-derived CDR1 and CDR2 are SGHTA and FQGNSA. CDR3 length: 14 residues. V was clipped by 5 bases and J by 5 bases; unmatched bases: 8. CDR3 in DNA: TGTGCCAGCAGCATCTCCGGGACAGCGTATGGCTACACCTTC. Encoded protein: CASSISGTAYGYTF. Supplemented by reference TRBV7-2 and TRBJ1-2, the full variable domain reads GAGVSQSPSNKVTEKGKDVELRCDPISGHTALYWYRQSLGQGLEFLIYFQGNSAPDKSGLPSDRFSAERTGGSVSTLTIQRTQQEDSAVYLCASSISGTAYGYTFGSGTRLTVV.

This clone was seen only a few times. This rearrangement joins TRBV4-1 to TRBJ1-1; 7 bases are a match to TRBD1. The CDR3 is 15 amino acids. The V gene's germline CDR1 is MGHRA and CDR2 YSYEKL. The ends lost 4 bases at V and 4 bases at J; junction bases unmatched: 9. The CDR3 DNA sequence: TGCGCCAGCAGCCCTCGACAGGGAATGTTCACTGAAGCTTTCTTT. As protein: CASSPRQGMFTEAFF.

The genes are TRBV6-5 and TRBJ2-5; TRBD1 aligns across 10 bases. The CDR3 is 14 residues long. V lost 6 bases and J lost 5; bases outside the gene matches: 6. Germline CDR1 is MNHEY and CDR2 is SVGAGI. DNA for the CDR3: TGTGCCAGCAGACAGACAGGGGGCTTGGAGACCCAGTACTTC. Its translation: CASRQTGGLETQYF.

The rearrangement links TRBV9 to TRBJ2-7; 14 bases match TRBD2. The V segment lost 3 bases and the J segment 7 bases; nucleotides outside the gene matches: 6. The CDR3 totals 15 residues. Germline loops: CDR1 SGDLS, CDR2 YYNGEE. The DNA for the CDR3 is TGTGCCAGCAGCGCTGGGACTAGCGGGAGCGGGGAGCAGTACTTC. It yields the protein CASSAGTSGSGEQYF.

As concerns this clone: Germline and junction disagree at one end, which may indicate a read error. The chain combines TRBV7-7 with TRBJ2-2; 8 bases map to TRBD2. This CDR3 is 17 amino acids long. The V gene's germline CDR1 is SSHAT and CDR2 FNYEAQ (reference sequence). The CDR3 bases are TGTGCTAGCAGCCCGAATGGATACGGGAGGGGCACCGGGGAGCTGTTTTTT. Its translation is CASSPNGYGRGTGELFF.

The rearrangement links TRBV7-2 to TRBJ1-1; the D gene is possibly TRBD1 (5 bases). CDR1 and CDR2 from the germline V gene are SGHTA and FQGNSA. V was shortened by 5 bases and J by 4 bases, with 17 bases between the two germline ends. CDR3 length: 15 amino acids. This CDR3 is CASSPRQPWGTEAFF. The CDR3 DNA sequence: TGTGCCAGCAGCCCCCGACAGCCCTGGGGCACTGAAGCTTTCTTT.

This chain connects TRBV30 to TRBJ2-2, with D perhaps TRBD1 or TRBD2 (5 bases each). CDR3 length: 13 residues. In germline, CDR1 is GTSNPN, CDR2 SVGIG (reference sequence). Trimming removed 2 bases at V and 5 bases at J, with 9 bases between. For the CDR3, the DNA is TGTGCCTGGAGTTGGGACGCTACCGGGGAGCTGTTTTTT. Protein: CAWSWDATGELFF.

This chain joins TRBV28 and TRBJ2-6; D gene ambiguous. V was trimmed by 5 bases and J by 0 bases, leaving 8 bases between them. Germline CDR1 is MDHEN and CDR2 is SYDVKM. CDR3 length equals 15 residues. CDR3 bases: TGTGCCAGCAGTCGGGCTAGCTCTGGGGCCAACGTCCTGACTTTC. Protein: CASSRASSGANVLTF.

The chain carries TRBV5-3 and TRBJ2-5; 9 nucleotides line up with TRBD2. TRBV5-3 is annotated as an ORF whose role is uncertain. CDR3 length equals 14 residues. V lost 5 bases to trimming and J lost 1 base; unmatched junction nucleotides: 3. DNA of the CDR3: TGTGCCAGAAGGTCGACTAGCGGCCAAGAGACCCAGTACTTC. This encodes CARRSTSGQETQYF.

The V gene is TRBV3-1 (or the pseudogene TRBV3-2), the J gene TRBJ2-2; D is undetermined. The CDR3 contains 13 residues. V gave up 3 bases and J gave up 5 bases, with 7 bases separating them. Germline lookup yields CDR1 LGHDT and CDR2 YNNKEL (reference sequence). CDR3 coding DNA: TGTGCCAGCAGCCACAGCATGACCGGGGAGCTGTTTTTT. Residues: CASSHSMTGELFF.

This clone was recorded only once. The chain employs TRBV6-6 and TRBJ1-2, with D possibly being TRBD1 (6 bases). Trimming left V 6 bases short and J 8 bases short, with 19 bases between. Germline CDR1 is MNHNY and CDR2 is SVGAGI (reference sequence). This CDR3 is built from 14 residues. This CDR3 reads CASSRAPTGGGYTF. Here the CDR3 DNA reads TGTGCCAGCAGCCGAGCCCCGACAGGAGGAGGCTACACCTTC.

V usage is TRBV6-1 and J usage is TRBJ1-6, with a tentative D call TRBD1 (5 bases). Trimming removed 2 bases at V and 9 bases at J, with 14 bases between. CDR3 size: 15 residues. The germline V gene has CDR1 MNHNS and CDR2 SASEGT. The CDR3 bases are TGTGCCAGCAGTGAAAGGTCTCAGGGAACTTCACCCCTCCACTTT. This codes for CASSERSQGTSPLHF.

The J gene is TRBJ2-7, the V gene TRBV4-3; TRBD2 matches 14 bases. The CDR3 runs to 16 residues. After removal of 5 bases from V and 2 bases from J, the junction contained 5 bases not matched to a gene. The germline CDR1 and CDR2 sequences are LGHNA and YSLEER. DNA of the CDR3: TGCGCCAGCAGCAAGGGACTAGCGGGAGAGGCCTACGAGCAGTACTTC. The encoded protein is CASSKGLAGEAYEQYF.